This T cell receptor (beta chain) is drawn from a study of cytomegalovirus exposure and HLA in healthy donors. CDR1 and CDR2 (germline): SGDLS, YYNGEE. V was pared by 0 bases and J by 5 bases, with 15 bases of the junction left unmatched. The CDR3 sequence is 18 residues long. Method: immunoSEQ multiplex PCR; TCRdb's copy keeps in-frame clones and lacks some. The top ten hold approximately 1.5% of the sample, which has some 170,000 clones, approximately 87% seen once. This TCR was sampled from a woman in her thirties in good health and CMV-seronegative. The rearrangement uses TRBV9 and TRBJ2-5, with 8 bases fitting TRBD2. Sequencing was performed on PBMCs. The CDR3 protein is CASSVGPAAERGMETQYF. The DNA for the CDR3 is TGTGCCAGCAGCGTAGGCCCCGCCGCCGAGCGGGGGATGGAGACCCAGTACTTC.